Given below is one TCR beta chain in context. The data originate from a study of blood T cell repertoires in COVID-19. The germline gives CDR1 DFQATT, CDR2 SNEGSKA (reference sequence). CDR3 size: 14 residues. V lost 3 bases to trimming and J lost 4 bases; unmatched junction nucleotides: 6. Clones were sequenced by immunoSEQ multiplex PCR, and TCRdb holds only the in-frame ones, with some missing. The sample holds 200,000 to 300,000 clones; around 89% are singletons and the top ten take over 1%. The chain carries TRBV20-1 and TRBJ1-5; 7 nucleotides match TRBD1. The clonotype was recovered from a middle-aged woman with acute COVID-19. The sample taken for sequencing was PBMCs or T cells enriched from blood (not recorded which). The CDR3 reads CSASDRARNQPQHF. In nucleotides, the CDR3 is TGCAGTGCTAGTGACAGGGCACGGAATCAGCCCCAGCATTTT.